This passage covers 21 T cell receptor beta chains from one sample sequenced in a study of T cells expressing NK-cell markers. Reprocessing the 5' RACE reads, TCRdb reports a single entry for every CDR3 protein and omits DNA. The repertoire shows 500,000 to 700,000 distinct CDR3 sequences; the top ten hold roughly 3.5%. Sequences were obtained from blood T cells: a sorted CD56 or NKG2C T cell subset, CD4+ or CD8+ T cells, or bulk PBMC T cells (not recorded which). The receptors stem from a man between 18 and 29 years old in good health.

The V and J genes are TRBV7-2 and TRBJ1-1; there is no DNA to check the TCRdb D call of TRBD1. CDR3 length: 15 amino acids. From germline, CDR1 is SGHTA and CDR2 FQGNSA. The CDR3 is CASSLSGQGTTEAFF.

V usage is TRBV4-2 and J usage is TRBJ2-4. CDR1 is LGHNA and CDR2 is YNFKEQ in the germline V gene. The CDR3 length is 15 residues. CDR3 sequence reads: CASSQEYREKNIQYF.

The CDR3 loop is CSARVDSLFDSGANVLTF. This chain joins TRBV20-1 and TRBJ2-6; the TCRdb call, TRBD1, lacks DNA for checking. CDR3 length: 18 residues. In germline, CDR1 is DFQATT, CDR2 SNEGSKA (reference sequence).

The chain joins TRBV24-1 to TRBJ2-2; TCRdb selects TRBD2, and the lack of DNA leaves this call unchecked. The germline V gene encodes CDR1 KGHDR and CDR2 SFDVKD. The CDR3 spans 16 residues. The CDR3 loop is CATSDWLAGNTGELFF.

The chain carries TRBV5-1 and TRBJ2-1; TCRdb lists TRBD1, though no DNA is available to test this call. The V gene's germline CDR1 is SGHRS and CDR2 YFSETQ. This CDR3 region has 16 residues. CDR3 sequence reads: CASSLEGTGGFFEQFF.

The chain combines TRBV10-3 with TRBJ2-1; the D call of TRBD2 rests on TCRdb alone, since no DNA is present to check it. The CDR3 is 14 amino acids. Germline V gene sequence: CDR1 ENHRY, CDR2 SYGVKD. This CDR3 reads CAISDREGGRAQFF.

The J gene is TRBJ2-7, the V gene TRBV4-2; lacking DNA, the TRBD1 call made by TCRdb goes unchecked. The CDR3 loop spans 18 amino acids. Per the germline V gene, CDR1 is LGHNA and CDR2 is YNFKEQ. The CDR3 loop reads CASSQGKLGQGPPYEQYF.

The V and J genes are TRBV6-1 and TRBJ2-1; TCRdb proposes TRBD1, but this gene call is untestable without DNA. The CDR3 sequence is 14 residues long. Germline loops: CDR1 MNHNS, CDR2 SASEGT. CDR3 protein: CASSSGQGDHGPFF.

This CDR3 reads CASSLGPAEFF. This chain connects TRBV11-2 to TRBJ2-1; the D call of TRBD1 rests on TCRdb alone, since no DNA is present to check it. The germline CDR1 and CDR2 sequences are SGHAT and FQNNGV. The CDR3 spans 11 residues.

This rearrangement joins TRBV29-1 to TRBJ2-3; the D call from TCRdb, TRBD2, cannot be confirmed without DNA. The CDR3 totals 16 residues. Germline V gives CDR1 SQVTM, CDR2 ANQGSEA. CDR3 amino acids: CSVGGAGRFIMDTQYF.

J is TRBJ1-5 and V is TRBV20-1; there is no DNA to check the TCRdb D call of TRBD1. Germline loops: CDR1 DFQATT, CDR2 SNEGSKA (reference sequence). The CDR3 loop spans 15 amino acids. The CDR3: CSARDPRDSNQPQHF.

The chain has TRBV29-1 and TRBJ2-7; TCRdb selects TRBD1, and the lack of DNA leaves this call unchecked. The CDR3 sequence is 12 residues long. CDR1 SQVTM and CDR2 ANQGSEA come from the germline V gene. CDR3 residues: CSVRGHYYEQYF.

The J gene is TRBJ2-5, the V gene TRBV12-3 or TRBV12-4; TCRdb outputs TRBD2, but without DNA this stays unchecked. This CDR3 spans 14 amino acids. CDR3: CASRAQQLQETQYF.

The chain couples TRBV28 to TRBJ1-5; TCRdb reports TRBD1, a call that lacks DNA to check it against. Germline V lookup: CDR1 MDHEN, CDR2 SYDVKM. This CDR3 region has 13 residues. The chain's CDR3 is CASTDDRDQPQHF.

The chain combines TRBV9 with TRBJ1-6; TCRdb's D call, TRBD1, is unchecked because there is no DNA. CDR3 size: 15 residues. Per germline, CDR1 SGDLS and CDR2 YYNGEE. The CDR3 is CASSVDNGGRSPLHF.

J is TRBJ1-1 and V is TRBV7-2; TCRdb calls TRBD1, which cannot be checked without DNA. Germline CDR1 SGHTA, CDR2 FQGNSA. There are 15 residues in the CDR3. The CDR3: CASSSGGLGNTEAFF.

This sequence joins TRBV21-1 and TRBJ1-1. TRBV21-1 is a pseudogene segment. The CDR3 covers 15 residues. The CDR3 loop is CASSKGGTANTEAFF.

This sequence joins TRBV7-2 and TRBJ1-1; TCRdb proposes TRBD1, but this gene call is untestable without DNA. The CDR3 runs 15 residues. Germline V gives CDR1 SGHTA, CDR2 FQGNSA. The CDR3 loop reads CASSLVGGLGTEAFF.

The V call is TRBV10-3, the J call TRBJ1-5; lacking DNA, the TRBD1 call made by TCRdb goes unchecked. CDR1 is ENHRY, CDR2 SYGVKD, per germline. The CDR3 has 17 residues. The chain's CDR3 is CAISEYGQGRSNQPQHF.

The CDR3 loop reads CASSSRDSFYTF. This rearrangement joins TRBV12-3 or TRBV12-4 to TRBJ1-2; the TRBD1 assignment by TCRdb is unverifiable without DNA. The CDR3 length is 12 residues.

The V call is TRBV12-3 or TRBV12-4, the J call TRBJ2-3; TCRdb names TRBD2, which stays unverified in the absence of DNA. There are 16 residues in the CDR3. The CDR3 is CASTPLVGRDTDTQYF.